This is a list of T cell receptor beta chains from one sample in a study of regulatory T cells in long-lasting Graves disease. TCRdb independently ran MiXCR on the multiplex PCR reads; one entry per CDR3 protein. The sample holds nearly 350,000 distinct CDR3 sequences, roughly 21% seen once. The sequencing here drew on peripheral blood mononuclear cells (PBMCs), taken when the disease was refractory, from a patient treated with antithyroid drugs. These TCRs come from a female donor with Graves disease. Each CDR3 is given with its conserved first and last residue. The D gene is left open where the match is weak. The size entry is marked missing in some rows and otherwise reads once, few, many or a size class.

>TRBJ1-1|-|-|TRBV18
TGTGCCAGCTCTCTGGGCGGGCCTGAAGCTTTCTTT
CASSLGGPEAFF
>TRBJ2-3|-|-|TRBV6-2/TRBV6-3
TGTGCCAGCAGGTACCCCTCGGCCTGGGGGGGCACAGATACGCAGTATTTT
CASRYPSAWGGTDTQYF
>TRBJ1-5|few|-|TRBV7-8
TGTGCCAGCAGCTTAGTTGACAGGCAGCCCCAGCATTTT
CASSLVDRQPQHF
>TRBJ1-1|once|-|TRBV20-1
TGCAGTGCTAGAGCCCCGGGGAGACACACTGAAGCTTTCTTT
CSARAPGRHTEAFF
>TRBJ1-2|many|-|TRBV12-3/TRBV12-4
TGTGCCAGCAGTTCCTCCCTCATAAACTATGGCTACACCTTC
CASSSSLINYGYTF
>TRBJ2-7|many|TRBD2|TRBV28
TGTGCCAGCAGTTTATCTCGCGGGACTAGCGGGAGGGGGAGCGAGCAGTACTTC
CASSLSRGTSGRGSEQYF
>TRBJ2-1|few|TRBD1|TRBV13
TGTGCCAGCAGCCCCCCCGGGACAGGGGGCAATGAGCAGTTCTTC
CASSPPGTGGNEQFF
>TRBJ2-7|many|TRBD2|TRBV11-2
TGTGCCAGCAGCCCCAGACTAGCAGCCGGCGAGCAGTACTTC
CASSPRLAAGEQYF
>TRBJ2-7|-|-|TRBV13
TGTGCCAGCAGCTTAGGCCAGGGGCCAAGGTACTACGAGCAGTACTTC
CASSLGQGPRYYEQYF
>TRBJ2-2|-|TRBD1|TRBV6-2/TRBV6-3
TGTGCCAGCAGTTATCCGACAGGGGCGAACACCGGGGAGCTGTTTTTT
CASSYPTGANTGELFF
>TRBJ1-2|few|-|TRBV29-1
TGCAGCGTTGAGCCCCCCCCTCTCACCAGCCGGGGTTACTATGATGGCTACACCTTC
CSVEPPPLTSRGYYDGYTF
>TRBJ2-1|-|TRBD2|TRBV28
TGTGCCAGCAGTGGGCGGACTAGCGGGGGTCATGAGCAGTTCTTC
CASSGRTSGGHEQFF
>TRBJ1-2|many|TRBD1|TRBV28
TGTGCCAGCAGTTTAGAGACAGGGGTACAGGGGTCGGGTGGCTACACCTTC
CASSLETGVQGSGGYTF
>TRBJ2-7|few|-|TRBV27
TGTGCCAGCAGTCCCCGGACCGGCGAGCAGTACTTC
CASSPRTGEQYF
>TRBJ2-5|few|-|TRBV19
TGTGCCAGTAGTGCCCCGGGACATAACGTCGGGACCCAGTACTTC
CASSAPGHNVGTQYF
>TRBJ1-5|few|-|TRBV7-2
TGTGCCAGCAGCACCAACACTGGTCAGCCCCAGCATTTT
CASSTNTGQPQHF
>TRBJ2-2|-|-|TRBV2
TGTGCCAGCGCGAGTACCGTCACCGGGGAGCTGTTTTTT
CASASTVTGELFF
>TRBJ1-1|few|-|TRBV5-6
TGTGCCAGCAGCTTCCCTCTGAGTGAAGCTTTCTTT
CASSFPLSEAFF
>TRBJ1-1|few|-|TRBV4-3
TGCGCCAGCAGCCAAGCCACAGGGAAAGAAGCTTTCTTT
CASSQATGKEAFF
>TRBJ2-2|-|TRBD1|TRBV5-1
TGCGCCAGCAGCAGAGGGACAGGGATCGTCGGGGAGCTGTTTTTT
CASSRGTGIVGELFF
>TRBJ1-5|few|-|TRBV30
TGTGCCTGGGCCCTGGGGGGCAAGAATCAGCCCCAGCATTTT
CAWALGGKNQPQHF
>TRBJ1-2|few|TRBD1|TRBV6-4
TGTGCCAGCAGTTCCTGGGACAGGGGGCGTCATGGCTACACCTTC
CASSSWDRGRHGYTF
>TRBJ2-5|-|-|TRBV7-9
TGTGCCAGCAGCCCAAGACAGTTGGAGACCCAGTACTTC
CASSPRQLETQYF
>TRBJ1-5|-|-|TRBV20-1
TGCAGTGCTAGTCTGGGCTATCAGCCCCAGCATTTT
CSASLGYQPQHF
>TRBJ1-1|-|TRBD1|TRBV6-1
TGTGCCAGCAGCAGACAGGGGGCAAGTGAAGCTTTCTTT
CASSRQGASEAFF
>TRBJ2-1|-|TRBD1|TRBV12-3/TRBV12-4
TGTGCCAGCAGTTTCGGGACAGGGGTCTACAATGAGCAGTTCTTC
CASSFGTGVYNEQFF
>TRBJ2-6|few|-|TRBV4-1
TGCGCCAGCAGCCACCCACCGAACTCTGGGGCCAACGTCCTGACTTTC
CASSHPPNSGANVLTF
>TRBJ2-7|-|TRBD1|TRBV20-1
TGCAGTGCTAGAAGACAGGGATCCTACGAGCAGTACTTC
CSARRQGSYEQYF
>TRBJ2-7|many|-|TRBV6-2/TRBV6-3
TGTGCCAGCAGTTACTCCGGGAGCTCCTACGAGCAGTACTTC
CASSYSGSSYEQYF
>TRBJ2-2|-|-|TRBV7-2
TGTGCCAGCAGGACCGGGACCTATAACACCGGGGAGCTGTTTTTT
CASRTGTYNTGELFF
>TRBJ2-2|few|TRBD1|TRBV10-3
TGTGCCATCAGTGACAAGACAGGGGGCGGGGAGCTGTTTTTT
CAISDKTGGGELFF
>TRBJ2-7|many|-|TRBV6-1
TGTGCCAGCAGTCCCAACGTTGGGGGCTACGAGCAGTACTTC
CASSPNVGGYEQYF
>TRBJ1-2|-|-|TRBV4-3
TGCGCCAGCAGCCACAGGGAGGACTATGGCTACACCTTC
CASSHREDYGYTF
>TRBJ2-3|-|-|TRBV7-9
TGTGCCAGCAGCTCCTTCAAGGGGGGGCTTCTAGCAGATACGCAGTATTTT
CASSSFKGGLLADTQYF
>TRBJ1-2|many|-|TRBV7-9
TGTGCCAGCAGCCCCAGGGACGTAGCTAACTATGGCTACACCTTC
CASSPRDVANYGYTF
>TRBJ2-7|many|-|TRBV28
TGTGCCAGCAGAACCGGACCCATCTACGAGCAGTACTTC
CASRTGPIYEQYF
>TRBJ2-5|-|TRBD2|TRBV7-2
TGTGCCAGCAGCTTAGGGGCGGCCTGGGGGGGACTACCCGGAGAGACCCAGTACTTC
CASSLGAAWGGLPGETQYF
>TRBJ1-5|-|-|TRBV6-1
TGTGCCAGCTGGGGCGGCGTAGGAAAGCCCCAGCATTTT
CASWGGVGKPQHF
>TRBJ2-7|-|-|TRBV7-2
TGTGCCAGCAGCTTCCCCGGGGCTAGCCCTTCCTACGAGCAGTACTTC
CASSFPGASPSYEQYF
>TRBJ1-2|few|-|TRBV7-2
TGTGCCAGGAGGGATCCCAACTATGGCTACACCTTC
CARRDPNYGYTF
>TRBJ2-7|few|TRBD1|TRBV3-1
TGTGCCAGCAGCCACACCGGGACAGGGGGCGGCGAGCAGTACTTC
CASSHTGTGGGEQYF
>TRBJ1-1|-|TRBD1|TRBV19
TGTGCCAGTCGTGATAGGGACAGGAGATCTGAAGCTTTCTTT
CASRDRDRRSEAFF
>TRBJ2-2|few|-|TRBV6-1
TGTGCCAGCAGACCGCACAGGGCCGGGGAGCTGTTTTTT
CASRPHRAGELFF
>TRBJ1-2|-|-|TRBV4-3
TGCGCCAGCAGCCAAGATGCGGGCAGGAACTATGGCTACACCTTC
CASSQDAGRNYGYTF
>TRBJ2-5|few|-|TRBV28
TGTGCCAGCAGTCCTTTTAGCGGCCAAGAGACCCAGTACTTC
CASSPFSGQETQYF
>TRBJ2-2|many|-|TRBV7-7
TGTGCTAGCAGCTTAGCGCCTGGATCCGGGGAGCTGTTTTTT
CASSLAPGSGELFF
>TRBJ2-6|many|TRBD1|TRBV6-2/TRBV6-3
TGTGCCAGCCGGGACAGGGTTTTCTCTGGGGCCAACGTCCTGACTTTC
CASRDRVFSGANVLTF
>TRBJ1-3|-|-|TRBV20-1
TGCAGTGCTAGAGATTCCAGGGGAACAACTGGAAACACCATATATTTT
CSARDSRGTTGNTIYF
>TRBJ1-2|few|-|TRBV11-2
TGTGCCAGCAGCTTATTAAAGGCACCGAACTATGGCTACACCTTC
CASSLLKAPNYGYTF